A single sample is the source of the 22 T cell receptor beta chains below, sequenced in a study of T cell responses to AZD1222 COVID-19 vaccine (dated by TCRdb to the early 2020s). Explained via the paper, the time point label denotes: baseline before first vaccination. Library prep was done by the immunoSEQ multiplex PCR assay. As stored in TCRdb, this immuneACCESS dataset retains in-frame rearrangements with V and J assigned. A fraction of the clones does not appear; measured against another copy, unresolved V genes explain less than half of the discrepancy, and the remainder lacks a known reason. A total of roughly 55,000 clones appear in this sample, more than 70% of them only once. The ten largest clones add up to roughly 2% of the sample. The material sequenced was peripheral blood, taken on day 0 of AZD1222 vaccination. The origin of the receptors is an adult in good health.

The rearrangement links TRBV6-5 to TRBJ1-1, with D perhaps TRBD1 (5 bases). The CDR3 extends over 15 amino acids. Germline lookup yields CDR1 MNHEY and CDR2 SVGAGI. The ends were cut back, 6 bases at V and 0 bases at J, with 14 bases in the middle. The CDR3 loop reads CASSRSGTMNTEAFF. The CDR3 region has the DNA TGTGCCAGCAGCAGATCCGGGACGATGAACACTGAAGCTTTCTTT.

V gene TRBV7-9 combines with J gene TRBJ2-2; D might be TRBD1 (5 bases). There are 15 residues in the CDR3. CDR1 is SEHNR, CDR2 FQNEAQ, per germline (reference sequence). The V end lost 1 base, the J end lost 4 bases, and 10 bases lay between the germline ends. CDR3 sequence (DNA): TGTGCCAGCAGCTTAGTGCCAGGGCGCACCGGGGAGCTGTTTTTT. It codes for CASSLVPGRTGELFF. Complete variable domain (other parts from reference TRBV7-9 and TRBJ2-2): DTGVSQNPRHKITKRGQNVTFRCDPISEHNRLYWYRQTLGQGPEFLTYFQNEAQLEKSRLLSDRFSAERPKGSFSTLEIQRTEQGDSAMYLCASSLVPGRTGELFFGEGSRLTVL.

The chain carries TRBV6-1 and TRBJ1-2; D not certain. This CDR3 contains 12 residues. V was cut by 3 bases and J by 4 bases, with 6 bases left in between. CDR1 is MNHNS and CDR2 is SASEGT in the germline V gene. The chain's CDR3 is CASSESAYGYTF. The CDR3 nucleotides are TGTGCCAGCAGTGAGAGCGCCTATGGCTACACCTTC.

The chain is built from TRBV12-3 or TRBV12-4 and TRBJ1-4; no reliable D call. The CDR3 contains 11 residues. Trimming shortened V by 6 bases and J by 3 bases, and 2 bases separated the two germline ends. This CDR3 is CASSANEKLFF. The DNA for the CDR3 is TGTGCCAGCAGCGCTAATGAAAAACTGTTTTTT.

The chain combines TRBV7-8 with TRBJ1-3; D is possibly TRBD1 (6 bases). With 5 bases removed from V and 0 bases from J, the gap between germline ends came to 17 bases. The CDR3 covers 17 residues. Germline CDR1 SGHVS, CDR2 FQNEAQ. The CDR3 coding sequence is TGTGCCAGCAGCCTTGGAGGGGGACCGCTCTCTGGAAACACCATATATTTT. It encodes CASSLGGGPLSGNTIYF.

The rearrangement joins TRBV18 to TRBJ2-6; D gene ambiguous. V lost 0 bases and J 0 bases, leaving 3 bases between the germline ends. This CDR3 comprises 15 residues. Germline CDR1 is KGHSH and CDR2 is LQKENI. CDR3 region: CASSPPNSGANVLTF. As DNA, the CDR3 is TGTGCCAGCTCACCACCGAACTCTGGGGCCAACGTCCTGACTTTC.

The chain links TRBV2 to TRBJ1-1, with a possible D match to TRBD1 (6 bases). The germline gives CDR1 SNHLY, CDR2 FYNNEI. The V and J ends lost 6 bases and 1 base respectively, with 15 bases between them. The CDR3 loop spans 15 amino acids. The CDR3 bases are TGTGCCAGCAGAAGATCAGGGGCATCGAACACTGAAGCTTTCTTT. Residues: CASRRSGASNTEAFF.

This chain links TRBV3-1 (or the pseudogene TRBV3-2) with TRBJ2-7, with 8 bases aligning to TRBD2. J lost 5 bases, V lost 0 bases, and 9 bases had no gene match. Germline loops: CDR1 LGHDT, CDR2 YNNKEL (reference sequence). The CDR3 is 16 residues long. In nucleotides, the CDR3 is TGTGCCAGCAGCCAAGAGACCCGGGGGGGAAGGGACGAGCAGTACTTC. This encodes CASSQETRGGRDEQYF.

CDR3 bases: TGTGCCAGCAGCGGCGGACTAGAGTCGGGCGAGCAGTACTTC. Translating it yields CASSGGLESGEQYF. The rearrangement uses TRBV9 and TRBJ2-7, with 7 bases that match TRBD2. The V and J ends lost 3 bases and 6 bases, in that order; junction bases with no gene match: 9. This CDR3 region has 14 residues. Germline V gene data show CDR1 as SGDLS and CDR2 as YYNGEE.

The gene calls are TRBV25-1 and TRBJ2-1; the D gene is possibly TRBD1 (6 bases). V was shortened by 4 bases and J by 3 bases, with 7 bases between the two germline ends. The germline CDR1 and CDR2 sequences are MGHDK and SYGVNS. The CDR3 covers 13 residues. The CDR3 DNA follows: TGTGCCAGCAGTGGAGGGGGCTACAATGAGCAGTTCTTC. It is translated as CASSGGGYNEQFF.

The J gene is TRBJ2-1, the V gene TRBV5-6, with TRBD2 matching over 12 bases. The junction had 8 bases not matched to a gene; V was cut back by 4 bases and J by 9 bases. There are 15 residues in the CDR3. Germline V lookup: CDR1 SGHDT, CDR2 YYEEEE. Here the CDR3 reads CASSPLAGGPSEQFF. For the CDR3, the DNA is TGTGCCAGCAGCCCCCTAGCGGGAGGGCCTTCTGAGCAGTTCTTC.

In its sample, this clone was seen once. The chain links TRBV12-3 or TRBV12-4 to TRBJ1-1, with D perhaps matching TRBD1 (5 bases). With 1 base removed from V and 6 bases from J, the gap between germline ends came to 9 bases. The CDR3 has 13 residues. In nucleotides, the CDR3 is TGTGCCAGCAGTTTAGGTCGGGGGGCTGAAGCTTTCTTT. Protein product: CASSLGRGAEAFF.

The chain has TRBV19 and TRBJ1-1; 9 nucleotides line up with TRBD1. Per germline, CDR1 LNHDA and CDR2 SQIVND (reference sequence). V lost 5 bases and J lost 0; bases outside the gene matches: 16. CDR3 length: 19 amino acids. CDR3 DNA: TGTGCCAGTAGTCCGGTACGGACAGGGGCGGGCCAAATGAACACTGAAGCTTTCTTT. Protein product: CASSPVRTGAGQMNTEAFF.

The chain combines TRBV6-5 with TRBJ2-7; the match to TRBD1 covers 9 bases. The V gene's germline CDR1 is MNHEY and CDR2 SVGAGI. Trimming at V came to 5 bases and at J to 6 bases, leaving 5 bases not matched to a gene. There are 13 residues in the CDR3. The CDR3 region is CASSTKTGGEQYF. The CDR3 DNA sequence: TGTGCCAGCAGTACCAAGACAGGGGGCGAGCAGTACTTC.

This chain connects TRBV2 to TRBJ2-7; D is undetermined. The CDR3 runs 17 residues. Per germline, CDR1 SNHLY and CDR2 FYNNEI. Trimming pared 7 bases from V and 2 bases from J, leaving 24 bases between. The CDR3 DNA sequence: TGTGCCAGCACCAATGATCCTCTCCTACGTGCTACCTACGAGCAGTACTTC. Amino acid sequence: CASTNDPLLRATYEQYF.

The rearrangement joins TRBV11-2 to TRBJ2-7; 12 bases are a match to TRBD1. Germline values: CDR1 SGHAT, CDR2 FQNNGV. The V and J ends lost 2 bases and 1 base, in that order; junction bases with no gene match: 3. The CDR3 loop spans 16 amino acids. DNA of the CDR3: TGTGCCAGCAGCTTACGGGACAGGGGGCGATCCTACGAGCAGTACTTC. Its translation is CASSLRDRGRSYEQYF.

The J gene is TRBJ2-7, the V gene TRBV30; possibly TRBD1 or TRBD2 for D (5 bases each). The ends were cut back, 3 bases at V and 4 bases at J, with 10 bases in the middle. This CDR3 region has 12 residues. Germline V gene lookup returns CDR1 GTSNPN and CDR2 SVGIG (reference sequence). The DNA for the CDR3 is TGTGCCTGGAGCCGGGACCAATACGAGCAGTACTTC. The encoded protein is CAWSRDQYEQYF.

The sample holds a few counts of this clone. This chain connects TRBV7-8 to TRBJ1-2; no firm D call. This CDR3 has 13 residues. Germline CDR1 is SGHVS and CDR2 is FQNEAQ. Trimming removed 5 bases at V and 2 bases at J, with 9 bases between. This CDR3 reads CASSPPLNYGYTF. The CDR3, as DNA: TGTGCCAGCAGCCCCCCGTTGAACTATGGCTACACCTTC.

The chain links TRBV2 to TRBJ2-7; weak D call: TRBD2 (6 bases). V shed 0 bases and J shed 0 bases, with 12 bases lying between them. CDR1 is SNHLY and CDR2 is FYNNEI in the germline V gene. This CDR3 has 16 residues. This chain's CDR3 is CASSEALMGGSYEQYF. Here the CDR3 DNA reads TGTGCCAGCAGTGAAGCGCTTATGGGGGGCTCCTACGAGCAGTACTTC.

The rearrangement links TRBV5-1 to TRBJ2-2; D possibly uses TRBD1 or TRBD2 (5 bases each). V was shortened by 7 bases and J by 0 bases, with 13 bases between the two germline ends. Germline CDR1 is SGHRS and CDR2 is YFSETQ. CDR3 length equals 15 residues. CDR3 region: CASGTGTANTGELFF. CDR3 bases: TGCGCCAGCGGCACCGGGACGGCGAACACCGGGGAGCTGTTTTTT.

In this sample, this clone turned up once. The chain combines TRBV9 with TRBJ2-1; no firm D call. Germline assignment: CDR1 SGDLS and CDR2 YYNGEE. The CDR3 contains 14 residues. The V end was cut by 1 base, the J end by 5 bases, with 10 bases between. The chain's CDR3 is CASSVSTLNNEQFF. The CDR3 region has the DNA TGTGCCAGCAGCGTATCAACCCTGAACAATGAGCAGTTCTTC.

The V call is TRBV7-2, the J call TRBJ1-2; 8 positions match TRBD1. Per germline, CDR1 SGHTA and CDR2 FQGNSA. Germline trimming cut 7 bases from V and 3 bases from J; bases unmatched to any gene: 4. CDR3 size: 13 residues. The CDR3 DNA reads as TGTGCCAGCAACGAACAGGGGGACTATGGCTACACCTTC. This sequence encodes CASNEQGDYGYTF. The full variable domain, its missing parts supplied by reference TRBV7-2 and TRBJ1-2, is GAGVSQSPSNKVTEKGKDVELRCDPISGHTALYWYRQSLGQGLEFLIYFQGNSAPDKSGLPSDRFSAERTGGSVSTLTIQRTQQEDSAVYLCASNEQGDYGYTFGSGTRLTVV.